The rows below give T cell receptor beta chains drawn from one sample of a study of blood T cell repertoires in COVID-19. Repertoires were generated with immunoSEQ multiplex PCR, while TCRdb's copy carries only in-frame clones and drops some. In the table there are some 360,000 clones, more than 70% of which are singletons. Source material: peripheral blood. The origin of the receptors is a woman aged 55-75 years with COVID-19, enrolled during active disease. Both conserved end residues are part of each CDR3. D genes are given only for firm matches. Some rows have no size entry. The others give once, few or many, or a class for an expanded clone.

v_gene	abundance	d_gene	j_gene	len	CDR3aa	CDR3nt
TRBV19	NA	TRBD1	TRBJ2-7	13	CASSPGTDYEQYF	TGTGCCAGTAGTCCCGGGACAGACTACGAGCAGTACTTC
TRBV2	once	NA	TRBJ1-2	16	CASSGHGTPGGYGYTF	TGTGCCAGCAGTGGCCACGGGACTCCGGGGGGCTATGGCTACACCTTC
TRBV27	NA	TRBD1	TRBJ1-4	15	CASSLSGQGYELLFF	TGTGCCAGCAGCCTATCCGGACAGGGCTATGAGTTGCTGTTTTTT
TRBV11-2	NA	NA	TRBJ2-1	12	CASSFSLNEQFF	TGTGCCAGCAGCTTTTCTCTCAATGAGCAGTTCTTC
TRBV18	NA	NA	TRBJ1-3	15	CASSPDKSSGNTIYF	TGTGCCAGCTCACCGGACAAAAGCTCTGGAAACACCATATATTTT
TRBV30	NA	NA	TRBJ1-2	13	CAWMRSTAWGYTF	TGTGCCTGGATGAGGTCGACGGCCTGGGGCTACACCTTC
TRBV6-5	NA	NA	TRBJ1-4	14	CASRRGRKNEKLFF	TGTGCCAGCAGAAGGGGGAGAAAGAATGAAAAACTGTTTTTT
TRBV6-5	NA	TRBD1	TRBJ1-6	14	CASSRTGPNSPLHF	TGTGCCAGCAGTCGGACAGGGCCTAATTCACCCCTCCACTTT
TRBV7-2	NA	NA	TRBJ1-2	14	CASSLGAKQYGYTF	TGTGCCAGCAGCTTAGGCGCGAAGCAATATGGCTACACCTTC
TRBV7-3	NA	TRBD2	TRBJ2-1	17	CASSLIGLAGAYNEQFF	TGTGCCAGCAGCTTAATCGGACTAGCGGGGGCCTACAATGAGCAGTTCTTC
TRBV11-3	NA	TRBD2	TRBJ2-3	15	CASSRTSGFTDTQYF	TGTGCCAGCAGCCGGACTAGCGGGTTCACAGATACGCAGTATTTT
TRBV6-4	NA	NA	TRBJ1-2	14	CASSVKGGGGGYTF	TGTGCCAGCAGTGTTAAGGGGGGGGGTGGCGGCTACACCTTC
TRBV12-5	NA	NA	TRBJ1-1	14	CASCGFKKDTEAFF	TGTGCTAGCTGCGGATTCAAAAAGGACACTGAAGCTTTCTTT
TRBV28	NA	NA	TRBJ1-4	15	CASSPYRVGNEKLFF	TGTGCCAGCAGTCCTTACCGGGTTGGAAATGAAAAACTGTTTTTT
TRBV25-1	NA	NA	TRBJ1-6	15	CASSRQGQTRSPLHF	TGTGCCAGCAGTCGGCAAGGACAGACGAGGTCACCCCTCCACTTT
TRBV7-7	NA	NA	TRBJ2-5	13	CASSLIEERTQYF	TGTGCCAGCAGCTTAATTGAAGAGCGGACCCAGTACTTC
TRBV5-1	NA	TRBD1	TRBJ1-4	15	CASSLATGGYEKLFF	TGCGCCAGCAGCTTGGCCACAGGGGGCTACGAAAAACTGTTTTTT
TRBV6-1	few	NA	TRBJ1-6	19	CASSEALPTWARANSPLHF	TGTGCCAGCAGTGAAGCGTTGCCCACCTGGGCCAGGGCTAATTCACCCCTCCACTTT
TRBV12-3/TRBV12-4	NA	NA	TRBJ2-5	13	CASSLRSVETQYF	TGTGCCAGCAGTCTTCGTTCGGTGGAGACCCAGTACTTC
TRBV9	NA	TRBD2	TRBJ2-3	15	CASSDRGDGTDTQYF	TGTGCCAGCAGCGACCGGGGGGATGGCACAGATACGCAGTATTTT
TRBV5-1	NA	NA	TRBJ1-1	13	CASSPPRGGRTFF	TGCGCCAGCAGCCCGCCTCGGGGGGGCCGAACTTTCTTT
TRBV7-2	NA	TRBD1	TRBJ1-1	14	CASSITGGNTEAFF	TGTGCCAGCAGCATCACAGGGGGGAACACTGAAGCTTTCTTT
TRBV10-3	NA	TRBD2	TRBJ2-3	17	CAISESSSGGFTDTQYF	TGTGCCATCAGTGAGTCGAGTAGCGGGGGGTTCACAGATACGCAGTATTTT
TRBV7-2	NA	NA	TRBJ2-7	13	CASSSQGTYEQYF	TGTGCCAGCAGCTCTCAGGGGACCTACGAGCAGTACTTC
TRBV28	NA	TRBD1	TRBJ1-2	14	CASRQYDRVYGYTF	TGTGCCAGCAGACAATACGACAGGGTCTATGGCTACACCTTC
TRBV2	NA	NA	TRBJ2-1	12	CASSGGRNEQFF	TGTGCCAGCAGCGGAGGGAGGAATGAGCAGTTCTTC
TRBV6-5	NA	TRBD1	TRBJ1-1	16	CASSYGGQGTNTEAFF	TGTGCCAGCAGTTACGGAGGACAGGGGACAAACACTGAAGCTTTCTTT
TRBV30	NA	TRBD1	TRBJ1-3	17	CAWTLRGQGAPGNTIYF	TGTGCCTGGACTCTAAGGGGGCAGGGGGCTCCTGGAAACACCATATATTTT
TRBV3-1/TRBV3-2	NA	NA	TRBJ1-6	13	CASSPPLNSPLHF	TGTGCCAGCAGCCCCCCACTCAATTCACCCCTCCACTTT
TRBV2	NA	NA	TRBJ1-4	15	CASSESEEGNEKLFF	TGTGCCAGCAGTGAAAGTGAGGAAGGAAATGAAAAACTGTTTTTT
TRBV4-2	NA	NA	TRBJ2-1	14	CASSQDRGAREQFF	TGTGCCAGCAGCCAAGATCGGGGGGCTCGGGAGCAGTTCTTC
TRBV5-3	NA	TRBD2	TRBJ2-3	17	CARSSGNSGGANDTQYF	TGTGCCAGAAGCTCCGGCAATAGCGGGGGGGCTAACGATACGCAGTATTTT
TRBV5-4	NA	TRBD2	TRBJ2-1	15	CASSRLAGGVDEQFF	TGTGCCAGCAGCCGACTCGCGGGGGGTGTAGATGAGCAGTTCTTC